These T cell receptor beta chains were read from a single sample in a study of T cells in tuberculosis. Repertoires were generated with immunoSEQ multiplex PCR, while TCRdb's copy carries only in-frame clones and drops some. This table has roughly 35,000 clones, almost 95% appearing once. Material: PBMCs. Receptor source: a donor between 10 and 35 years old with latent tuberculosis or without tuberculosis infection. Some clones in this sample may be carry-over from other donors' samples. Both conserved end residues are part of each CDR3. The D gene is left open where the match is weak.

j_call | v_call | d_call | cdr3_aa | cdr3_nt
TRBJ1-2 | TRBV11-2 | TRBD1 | CASSLSGTGMNGYTF | TGTGCCAGCAGCCTCTCAGGGACAGGGATGAATGGCTACACCTTC
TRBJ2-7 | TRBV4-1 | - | CASSQGGLPYEQYF | TGCGCCAGCAGCCAAGGAGGGTTACCCTACGAGCAGTACTTC
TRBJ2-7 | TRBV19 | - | CASSIRGSSYEQYF | TGTGCCAGTAGTATTAGGGGGAGCTCCTACGAGCAGTACTTC
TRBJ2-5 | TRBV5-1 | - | CASFKTQGYQETQYF | TGCGCCAGCTTTAAAACCCAGGGGTACCAAGAGACCCAGTACTTC
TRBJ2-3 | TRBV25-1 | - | CASSEEVGVDTQYF | TGTGCCAGCAGTGAAGAGGTCGGGGTTGATACGCAGTATTTT
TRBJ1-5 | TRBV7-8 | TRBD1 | CASSFNRDRKGPQHF | TGTGCCAGCAGCTTCAATCGGGACAGGAAAGGTCCCCAGCATTTT
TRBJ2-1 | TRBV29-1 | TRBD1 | CSVGQGGSYNEQFF | TGCAGCGTTGGACAGGGGGGCTCCTACAATGAGCAGTTCTTC
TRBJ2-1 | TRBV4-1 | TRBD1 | CASSQRQGDSYNEQFF | TGCGCCAGCAGCCAAAGACAGGGGGACTCCTACAATGAGCAGTTCTTC
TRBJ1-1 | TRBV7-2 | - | CASSFQRGDTEAFF | TGTGCCAGCAGCTTCCAACGGGGGGACACTGAAGCTTTCTTT
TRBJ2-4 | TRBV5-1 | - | CASSLDADSLAKNIQYF | TGCGCCAGCAGCTTGGATGCGGACAGCTTAGCCAAAAACATTCAGTACTTC
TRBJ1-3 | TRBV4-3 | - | CASSQDGGDTIYF | TGCGCCAGCAGCCAAGATGGGGGGGACACCATATATTTT
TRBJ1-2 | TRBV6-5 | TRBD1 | CASSPAMEGASYTF | TGTGCCAGCAGTCCGGCTATGGAGGGGGCGAGCTACACCTTC
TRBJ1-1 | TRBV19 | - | CASSQLEAEAFF | TGTGCCAGTAGCCAACTTGAGGCTGAAGCTTTCTTT
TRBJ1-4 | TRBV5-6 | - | CASSFWRSGEKLFF | TGTGCCAGCAGCTTTTGGAGGTCAGGAGAAAAACTGTTTTTT
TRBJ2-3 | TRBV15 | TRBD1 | CATSRGQLTDTQYF | TGTGCCACCAGCCGGGGACAGCTCACAGATACGCAGTATTTT
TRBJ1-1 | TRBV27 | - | CASSLVTALGTEAFF | TGTGCCAGCAGTTTAGTGACAGCTTTGGGCACTGAAGCTTTCTTT
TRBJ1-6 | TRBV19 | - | CASSTRHSDNSPLHF | TGTGCCAGTAGTACCCGACATTCTGATAATTCACCCCTCCACTTT
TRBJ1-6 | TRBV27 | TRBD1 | CASSVDWDRQNSPLHF | TGTGCCAGCAGTGTCGACTGGGACAGGCAAAATTCACCCCTCCACTTT
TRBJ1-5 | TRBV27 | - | CASSLWPRLDSAQPQHF | TGTGCCAGCAGTTTATGGCCCCGGTTGGACAGCGCACAGCCCCAGCATTTT
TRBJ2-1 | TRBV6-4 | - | CASSGEGFYNEQFF | TGTGCCAGCAGTGGAGAGGGCTTTTACAATGAGCAGTTCTTC
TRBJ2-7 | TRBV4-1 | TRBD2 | CASSQRTSGGLNSYEQYF | TGCGCCAGCAGCCAGAGAACTAGCGGGGGACTGAACTCCTACGAGCAGTACTTC